The source of this T cell receptor (beta chain) is a study of T cell responses to AZD1222 COVID-19 vaccine. Profiled with immunoSEQ multiplex PCR; TCRdb holds only in-frame clones, not every one. Of around 260,000 clones in the sample, more than 80% were seen once. From germline, CDR1 is SGHKS and CDR2 YYEKEE (reference sequence). Trimming stripped 0 bases from V and 3 bases from J, with 7 bases between. The CDR3 consists of 13 residues. The genes are TRBV5-5 and TRBJ2-7; D gene ambiguous. This TCR was recovered from an adult in good health. Specimen: peripheral blood, collected on day 0 of AZD1222 vaccination. CDR3 nucleotides: TGTGCCAGCAGCTTGGGACACAACTACGAGCAGTACTTC. The encoded protein is CASSLGHNYEQYF. Filled out from reference TRBV5-5 and TRBJ2-7, the complete variable domain reads DAGVTQSPTHLIKTRGQQVTLRCSPISGHKSVSWYQQVLGQGPQFIFQYYEKEERGRGNFPDRFSARQFPNYSSELNVNALLLGDSALYLCASSLGHNYEQYFGPGTRLTVT.